This T cell receptor beta chain emerged from a study of lymphopenia after photon versus proton radiotherapy. Study outcomes and limitations: After lymphocyte nadir, photon-treated repertoires showed oligoclonal expansion, especially CD8+ Temra. Post-nadir TCR diversity decline inversely tracked overall survival among those who died.

This CDR3 is built from 15 residues. The V end lost 2 bases, the J end lost 3 bases, and 11 bases lay between the germline ends. Germline V lookup: CDR1 SGHRS, CDR2 YFSETQ. This table comes from immunoSEQ multiplex PCR, and its TCRdb copy is limited to in-frame clones, with some not included. The top ten hold roughly 20% of the sample, which has more than 25,000 clones, roughly 89% seen once. Regarding this clone: Its antigen is undetermined.

The receptor was isolated from a man between 50 and 59 years old with gastric cancer. The sequencing here drew on peripheral blood, taken from a patient treated with photon-based radiotherapy. The V call is TRBV5-1, the J call TRBJ1-4; no reliable D call. The CDR3 DNA follows: TGCGCCAGCAGCTTTCTGGGCTGGCCTAATGAAAAACTGTTTTTT. This encodes CASSFLGWPNEKLFF. The whole variable domain, remainder taken from reference TRBV5-1 and TRBJ1-4, is KAGVTQTPRYLIKTRGQQVTLSCSPISGHRSVSWYQQTPGQGLQFLFEYFSETQRNKGNFPGRFSGRQFSNSRSEMNVSTLELGDSALYLCASSFLGWPNEKLFFGSGTQLSVL.